Presented here are 11 T cell receptor beta chains from one specimen sequenced in a study of blood T cells in healthy people across ages. Through a sample-barcoded 5' primer and a J-beta primer mix, a second PCR was run for roughly 7 to 12 cycles. TCRdb independently ran MiXCR on the 5' RACE reads; one entry per CDR3 protein. The data contain around 1,600,000 distinct CDR3 sequences, under 55% of them singletons. Source material: blood. Receptor source: a woman younger than 35 in good health.

The chain is built from TRBV2 and TRBJ2-7; 10 bases line up with TRBD2. The DNA end lines up better with TRBJ2-5; the J call may be wrong. Germline lookup yields CDR1 SNHLY and CDR2 FYNNEI. The CDR3 is 15 amino acids. The DNA of the CDR3 is TGTGCCAGCAGTCCCACCAGCGGGGGGGCGCAGACCCAGTACTTC. Translating gives CASSPTSGGAQTQYF.

This sequence joins TRBV7-2 and TRBJ2-5; maybe TRBD1 (5 bases). Trimming pared 5 bases from V and 2 bases from J, leaving 9 bases between. The germline V gene has CDR1 SGHTA and CDR2 FQGNSA. The length of the CDR3 is 13 residues. The DNA for the CDR3 is TGTGCCAGCAGCATAGGGGTTCAAGAGACCCAGTACTTC. As protein: CASSIGVQETQYF.

Many counts were recorded for this clonotype. The V call is TRBV10-3, the J call TRBJ2-7; a possible D gene is TRBD1 (6 bases). The CDR3 totals 12 residues. Trimming shortened V by 6 bases and J by 5 bases, and 11 bases separated the two germline ends. Germline V gene lookup returns CDR1 ENHRY and CDR2 SYGVKD. CDR3 coding DNA: TGTGCCATCAGAGGACAGATCAACGAGCAGTACTTC. Protein: CAIRGQINEQYF.

The sample holds a few counts of this clonotype. The rearrangement uses TRBV7-3 and TRBJ2-1; 7 nucleotides align to TRBD2. Germline trimming cut 3 bases from V and 6 bases from J; bases unmatched to any gene: 8. Germline V lookup: CDR1 SGHTA, CDR2 FQGTGA. The CDR3 runs to 15 residues. CDR3 nucleotides: TGTGCCAGCAGCTTCCTCTATGGGGGGGTCAATGAGCAGTTCTTC. Translating it yields CASSFLYGGVNEQFF. Full variable domain (rest looked up from reference TRBV7-3 and TRBJ2-1): GAGVSQTPSNKVTEKGKYVELRCDPISGHTALYWYRQSLGQGPEFLIYFQGTGAADDSGLPNDRFFAVRPEGSVSTLKIQRTERGDSAVYLCASSFLYGGVNEQFFGPGTRLTVL.

This chain connects TRBV7-9 to TRBJ1-6; 9 nucleotides line up with TRBD1. The CDR3 is made up of 16 amino acids. Trimming took 3 bases from V and 1 from J; bases not matched to a gene: 1. The germline CDR1 and CDR2 sequences are SEHNR and FQNEAQ (reference sequence). CDR3 nucleotides: TGTGCCAGCAGCTTCGGGACAGGGTCCTATAATTCACCCCTCCACTTT. Its protein is CASSFGTGSYNSPLHF. Complete variable domain (other parts from reference TRBV7-9 and TRBJ1-6): DTGVSQNPRHKITKRGQNVTFRCDPISEHNRLYWYRQTLGQGPEFLTYFQNEAQLEKSRLLSDRFSAERPKGSFSTLEIQRTEQGDSAMYLCASSFGTGSYNSPLHFGNGTRLTVT.

J is TRBJ2-1 and V is TRBV11-2, with TRBD2 matching over 13 bases. Trimming cost V 4 bases and J 5 bases; bases outside gene matches: 11. Germline V gives CDR1 SGHAT, CDR2 FQNNGV. This CDR3 has 18 amino acids. The CDR3 region is CASSYSLRLAGGNNEQFF. The CDR3 nucleotides are TGTGCCAGCAGCTACTCCCTACGACTAGCGGGAGGAAACAATGAGCAGTTCTTC.

Turning to this clonotype: This may arise from a read error, as a much more abundant clone is one base away. V is TRBV29-1 and J is TRBJ2-3; 11 bases align to TRBD1. The CDR3 totals 16 residues. The V gene's germline CDR1 is SQVTM and CDR2 ANQGSEA. V was pared by 0 bases and J by 3 bases, with 5 bases of the junction left unmatched. The CDR3 protein is CSVEDLWDRGTDTQYF. DNA of the CDR3: TGCAGCGTTGAAGATTTATGGGACAGGGGGACAGATACGCAGTATTTT.

Comment on this clonotype: This may arise from a read error, as a much more abundant clone is one base away. The rearrangement uses TRBV20-1 and TRBJ1-5; D gene ambiguous. CDR3 length: 13 amino acids. Germline values: CDR1 DFQATT, CDR2 SNEGSKA (reference sequence). The CDR3 DNA reads as TGCAGTGCTAGGCCAGCTAGCAATCAGCCCCCGCATTTT. This gives the protein CSARPASNQPPHF.

The chain uses TRBV7-2 and TRBJ1-6, with 9 bases lining up with TRBD1. V gave up 1 base and J gave up 12 bases; unmatched junction bases: 13. The CDR3 extends over 17 amino acids. The germline V gene has CDR1 SGHTA and CDR2 FQGNSA. The CDR3 spells CASSLVGTGIRLLPLHF. CDR3 in DNA: TGTGCCAGCAGCTTAGTCGGGACAGGGATTAGGCTATTACCCCTCCACTTT.

In this sample, this clonotype turned up a few times. This chain links TRBV28 with TRBJ2-7; 7 nucleotides line up with TRBD2. The V gene's germline CDR1 is MDHEN and CDR2 SYDVKM. V gave up 5 bases and J gave up 2 bases; unmatched junction bases: 12. The CDR3 totals 16 residues. In nucleotides, the CDR3 is TGTGCCAGCAGTAATCCAGCCCCGGGAGGACCCTACGAGCAGTACTTC. Translated, it gives CASSNPAPGGPYEQYF.

This clonotype showed up just a few times. The chain couples TRBV29-1 to TRBJ2-7, with 7 bases fitting TRBD2. Germline lookup yields CDR1 SQVTM and CDR2 ANQGSEA. The CDR3 consists of 14 residues. J was trimmed by 2 bases and V by 4 bases; bases with no gene match: 8. Here the CDR3 DNA reads TGCAGCGTTGGGCTGGCGGGAGAGACCTACGAGCAGTACTTC. This gives the protein CSVGLAGETYEQYF.